This T cell receptor beta chain was identified in a study of T cells in Graves' hyperthyroidism and ophthalmopathy. The overall study: Peripheral blood was taken when the disease was first diagnosed, before any treatment began.

This clonotype has at least ten counts. Antigen: not known. Germline assignment: CDR1 MDHEN and CDR2 SYDVKM. The V gene end was trimmed by 3 bases and the J gene end by 3 bases; junction bases not matched to a gene: 12. The CDR3 runs 18 residues. Findings and caveats of the study: Most clonotypes expanded in the thyroid (above 0.001) were also present in blood.

The investigators amplified TCR beta CDR3 regions from RNA transcripts. A set of HTBI primers served as the primers for a first-round RT-PCR of the TCR CDR3. TCRdb analysed the multiplex PCR reads with MiXCR anew, one entry per CDR3 protein. The sample lists roughly 500,000 distinct CDR3 sequences; about 20% were seen once. A Clinical Activity Score of at least 3, a NOSPECS grade of at least 4 and a duration under 3 months were recorded in the ophthalmopathy patients. Uncontrolled infection, other autoimmune disease, pregnancy or lactation excluded patients. V gene TRBV28 combines with J gene TRBJ2-7; 12 bases align to TRBD2. Sequencing was done on a sample of blood. This clonotype was obtained from a woman in her seventies with Graves' ophthalmopathy. The CDR3 DNA reads as TGTGCCAGCAGTTTGGTAGGACTAGCGGGGTCGAGGGGCTACGAGCAGTACTTC. Its protein product is CASSLVGLAGSRGYEQYF.